These 16 T cell receptor beta chains originate from one sample sequenced in a study of cytomegalovirus exposure and HLA in healthy donors. PCR employed 60 Vbeta and 13 Jbeta primers. The repertoire was sequenced with immunoSEQ multiplex PCR; TCRdb's copy has only in-frame clones and lacks some. In the table there are about 250,000 clones, around 80% of which are singletons. The sequencing sample was made of PBMCs. These receptors originate from a boy younger than 18 in good health and CMV-seronegative.

V gene TRBV13 combines with J gene TRBJ2-3, with D maybe TRBD1 (6 bases). The V gene lost 7 bases and the J gene lost 0 bases, with 17 bases spanning the gap. Germline CDR1 is PRHDT and CDR2 is FYEKMQ (reference sequence). This CDR3 has 16 residues. The CDR3 here is CASTAYGTGSTDTQYF. Here the CDR3 DNA reads TGTGCCAGCACAGCTTACGGCACAGGGAGCACAGATACGCAGTATTTT.

The V and J genes are TRBV7-8 and TRBJ2-1, with TRBD2 matching over 10 bases. This CDR3 contains 15 residues. V dropped 5 bases and J dropped 3; count of bases not matched to a gene: 4. Looked up from germline, CDR1 is SGHVS and CDR2 is FQNEAQ. CDR3 DNA sequence: TGTGCCAGCAGCCGGAGGACTAGCGGCTACAATGAGCAGTTCTTC. Amino acid sequence: CASSRRTSGYNEQFF. The entire variable domain, with the rest obtained from reference TRBV7-8 and TRBJ2-1, is as follows: GAGVSQSPRYKVAKRGQDVALRCDPISGHVSLFWYQQALGQGPEFLTYFQNEAQLDKSGLPSDRFFAERPEGSVSTLKIQRTQQEDSAVYLCASSRRTSGYNEQFFGPGTRLTVL.

The rearrangement joins TRBV6-5 to TRBJ2-7, with 12 nucleotides matching TRBD1. Germline trimming cut 5 bases from V and 5 bases from J; bases unmatched to any gene: 4. Per the germline V gene, CDR1 is MNHEY and CDR2 is SVGAGI. The CDR3 spans 14 residues. CDR3 sequence (DNA): TGTGCCAGCAGTGGGGACAGGGGGCGGAACGAGCAGTACTTC. Translated: CASSGDRGRNEQYF.

The chain is built from TRBV5-1 and TRBJ2-3; TRBD1 matches 8 bases. The CDR3 length is 14 residues. The V and J ends lost 7 bases and 2 bases, in that order; junction bases with no gene match: 6. The germline V gene encodes CDR1 SGHRS and CDR2 YFSETQ. The CDR3 DNA follows: TGCGCCAGCCACAGGGGGAGTAACACAGATACGCAGTATTTT. It specifies CASHRGSNTDTQYF.

This clone was counted a few times. V gene TRBV15 combines with J gene TRBJ2-3; 7 bases fit TRBD2. J was trimmed by 0 bases and V by 3 bases; bases with no gene match: 3. The CDR3 covers 15 residues. The germline CDR1 and CDR2 sequences are LNHNV and YYDKDF (reference sequence). The CDR3 region is CATSSRTRSTDTQYF. CDR3 DNA sequence: TGTGCCACCAGCAGCCGGACTAGAAGCACAGATACGCAGTATTTT. Based on the CDR3 plus reference TRBV15 and TRBJ2-3, the full variable domain is DAMVIQNPRYQVTQFGKPVTLSCSQTLNHNVMYWYQQKSSQAPKLLFHYYDKDFNNEADTPDNFQSRRPNTSFCFLDIRSPGLGDTAMYLCATSSRTRSTDTQYFGPGTRLTVL.

The rearrangement links TRBV7-9 to TRBJ1-3, with D tentatively TRBD1 (6 bases). The CDR3 covers 13 residues. With 4 bases removed from V and 4 bases from J, the gap between germline ends came to 8 bases. Per the germline V gene, CDR1 is SEHNR and CDR2 is FQNEAQ (reference sequence). The CDR3 here is CASSSDRGNTIYF. DNA of the CDR3: TGTGCCAGCAGCTCCGACAGGGGAAACACCATATATTTT.

This clone was seen a few times. The chain combines TRBV30 with TRBJ1-6; D uncertain. The CDR3 has 14 amino acids. CDR1 GTSNPN and CDR2 SVGIG come from the germline V gene (reference sequence). V was shortened by 2 bases and J by 3 bases, with 8 bases between the two germline ends. CDR3 DNA sequence: TGTGCCTGGAGTATACAGAACTATAATTCACCCCTCCACTTT. Translating it yields CAWSIQNYNSPLHF.

This clone has only a few counts. Within the sample, other DNA sequences also encode this same CDR3. This chain joins TRBV27 and TRBJ1-1; 9 bases fit TRBD1. The CDR3 is 13 amino acids. Germline CDR1 and CDR2: MNHEY and SMNVEV (reference sequence). The V segment lost 7 bases and the J segment 6 bases; nucleotides outside the gene matches: 6. CDR3 residues: CASNTRQGAEAFF. In DNA, the CDR3 is TGTGCCAGCAATACACGACAGGGGGCTGAAGCTTTCTTT.

V and J are TRBV5-6 and TRBJ1-1, with TRBD1 matching 9 bases. CDR3 length equals 16 residues. V dropped 3 bases and J dropped 0; count of bases not matched to a gene: 6. Per germline, CDR1 SGHDT and CDR2 YYEEEE. The CDR3 nucleotides read TGTGCCAGCAGCTGGTTACAGGGGGCAATGAACACTGAAGCTTTCTTT. Amino acids: CASSWLQGAMNTEAFF.

The chain carries TRBV30 and TRBJ1-2; D possibly corresponds to TRBD1 (5 bases). The CDR3 runs to 12 residues. The germline CDR1 and CDR2 sequences are GTSNPN and SVGIG (reference sequence). Trimming took off 7 bases at V and 2 bases at J, with 11 bases between the two ends. The CDR3 bases are TGTGCCTCTTGGGGGGGGAACTATGGCTACACCTTC. Its protein product is CASWGGNYGYTF.

The chain combines TRBV27 with TRBJ1-2; tentatively, D is TRBD1 (5 bases). CDR1 MNHEY and CDR2 SMNVEV come from the germline V gene (reference sequence). The V end was cut by 5 bases, the J end by 4 bases, with 17 bases between. The CDR3 contains 15 residues. For the CDR3, the DNA is TGTGCCAGCAGTGTCACAGGATCCAACGCCTATGGCTACACCTTC. This codes for CASSVTGSNAYGYTF.

The CDR3 loop reads CATSRVWARRGQEGLYGYTF. The CDR3 nucleotides are TGTGCCACCAGCAGAGTCTGGGCGAGGCGGGGACAGGAGGGCCTCTATGGCTACACCTTC. This chain connects TRBV15 to TRBJ1-2; TRBD1 matches 8 bases. V lost 1 base and J lost 4; bases outside the gene matches: 20. This CDR3 is 20 amino acids long. Germline assignment: CDR1 LNHNV and CDR2 YYDKDF (reference sequence). The whole variable domain, remainder taken from reference TRBV15 and TRBJ1-2, is DAMVIQNPRYQVTQFGKPVTLSCSQTLNHNVMYWYQQKSSQAPKLLFHYYDKDFNNEADTPDNFQSRRPNTSFCFLDIRSPGLGDTAMYLCATSRVWARRGQEGLYGYTFGSGTRLTVV.

As DNA, the CDR3 is TGTGCCAGCAGCCCTAGCGGAGGCACAGATACGCAGTATTTT. Translation gives CASSPSGGTDTQYF. V and J are TRBV6-4 and TRBJ2-3, with 7 bases fitting TRBD2. CDR3 size: 14 residues. Germline-derived CDR1 and CDR2 are MRHNA and SNTAGT. With 6 bases clipped from V and 1 base from J, the junction kept 4 bases outside the gene matches.

This rearrangement joins TRBV11-2 to TRBJ1-2; D may be TRBD1 (5 bases). V lost 5 bases, J lost 6 bases, and 22 bases lay in between. The CDR3 covers 16 residues. The germline CDR1 and CDR2 sequences are SGHAT and FQNNGV. The CDR3 sequence: CASSQTGVGGAHGYTF. The CDR3 region has the DNA TGTGCCAGCAGCCAGACGGGTGTGGGAGGGGCCCATGGCTACACCTTC.

This chain connects TRBV7-9 to TRBJ1-1; a weak D match, TRBD1 (6 bases). The CDR3 runs to 12 residues. CDR1 and CDR2 from the germline V gene are SEHNR and FQNEAQ (reference sequence). V shed 3 bases and J shed 7 bases, with 9 bases lying between them. In DNA, the CDR3 is TGTGCCAGCAGCTTTGGACAGCTTGAAGCTTTCTTT. Amino acid sequence: CASSFGQLEAFF.

The table lists this clone with a few counts. The V call is TRBV12-5, the J call TRBJ2-2; the D is unclear. Germline CDR1 LGHNT, CDR2 FRNRAP. The CDR3 totals 12 residues. V was trimmed by 9 bases and J by 6 bases, leaving 11 bases between them. CDR3 in amino acids: CARPPEAGELFF. CDR3 DNA sequence: TGTGCTAGGCCCCCTGAGGCCGGGGAGCTGTTTTTT.